Following are 6 T cell receptor beta chains from one sample sequenced in a study of response to subunit inactivated influenza vaccine. TCRdb passed the RT-PCR reads through MiXCR, listing each CDR3 protein once. The table shows roughly 630,000 distinct CDR3 sequences, with about 15% occurring only once. The sequenced sample was PBMCs from blood, obtained 14 days before vaccination. The receptor source for this set is a man over 45 who received an inactivated influenza vaccine.

V gene TRBV12-3 or TRBV12-4 combines with J gene TRBJ2-7, with 10 bases identical to TRBD1. The trim removed 6 bases at V and 6 bases at J, leaving 11 bases unmatched. The CDR3 contains 15 residues. The CDR3 reads CASSNIGQGDREQYF. CDR3 in DNA: TGTGCCAGCAGCAACATCGGACAGGGGGATCGCGAGCAGTACTTC.

This clonotype was counted between two and nine times. The genes are TRBV29-1 and TRBJ2-3; possibly TRBD1 for D (6 bases). Trimming took off 4 bases at V and 3 bases at J, with 14 bases between the two ends. There are 14 residues in the CDR3. Germline assignment: CDR1 SQVTM and CDR2 ANQGSEA. CDR3 DNA sequence: TGCAGCGTTGTATTGGGGGCCGGGACAGATACGCAGTATTTT. Translating gives CSVVLGAGTDTQYF.

The chain uses TRBV11-2 and TRBJ2-7; D is uncertain. The V and J ends lost 5 bases and 0 bases respectively, with 17 bases between them. There are 16 residues in the CDR3. Germline lookup yields CDR1 SGHAT and CDR2 FQNNGV. CDR3 sequence (DNA): TGTGCCAGCAGCCTAACCACCGCAGGATACTCCTACGAGCAGTACTTC. It yields the protein CASSLTTAGYSYEQYF.

This clonotype was detected only a few times. V usage is TRBV29-1 and J usage is TRBJ2-5; a possible D gene is TRBD2 (5 bases). Germline CDR1 SQVTM, CDR2 ANQGSEA. V was shortened by 6 bases and J by 7 bases, with 24 bases between the two germline ends. The CDR3 is 15 residues long. CDR3 DNA sequence: TGCAGCGTGACGGTAGCGTTGGCGGTGCTCGGGACCCAGTACTTC. Protein sequence: CSVTVALAVLGTQYF.

CDR3 in amino acids: CASSRGAGSIGELFF. CDR3 DNA sequence: TGTGCCAGCAGCCGCGGCGCGGGGTCTATCGGGGAGCTGTTTTTT. This rearrangement joins TRBV3-1 to TRBJ2-2; D possibly corresponds to TRBD2 (6 bases). Trimming took 4 bases from V and 7 from J, leaving 16 bases between them. The CDR3 is made up of 15 amino acids. Per the germline V gene, CDR1 is LGHDT and CDR2 is YNNKEL (reference sequence). Full variable domain (outside the CDR3, taken from reference TRBV3-1 and TRBJ2-2): DTAVSQTPKYLVTQMGNDKSIKCEQNLGHDTMYWYKQDSKKFLKIMFSYNNKELIINETVPNRFSPKSPDKAHLNLHINSLELGDSAVYFCASSRGAGSIGELFFGEGSRLTVL.

This clonotype came up a few times. The chain is built from TRBV9 and TRBJ2-2; 7 nucleotides agree with TRBD2. CDR3 size: 14 residues. Losses at the gene ends were 3 bases for V and 8 bases for J; bases not matched to a gene: 7. CDR1 SGDLS and CDR2 YYNGEE come from the germline V gene. The CDR3 coding sequence is TGTGCCAGCAGCGGCGGGAGTAGGTCTGGGGAGCTGTTTTTT. Translating gives CASSGGSRSGELFF.